Listed below are T cell receptor beta chains from one sample, sequenced in a study of T-cell memory formation after mild COVID-19. Each CDR3 protein is one row after TCRdb ran MiXCR on the 5' RACE reads. The sample contains 450,000 to 700,000 distinct CDR3 sequences, roughly 18% of which appear only once. The source material was PBMCs or a T cell subset sorted from them (not recorded which). The origin of the receptors is an adult woman who had mild COVID-19 (a few samples of this study predate the infection). Cell type and time point are not known. Each CDR3 is given with its conserved first and last residue. D genes are given only for firm matches. Clone size is shown for a subset of rows, as once, few, many or a class of expanded clone.

v_gene,d_gene,abundance,j_gene,CDR3nt,CDR3aa
TRBV7-6,.,few,TRBJ1-1,TGTGCCAGCAGCTTACATGGGGATAGAATGAACACTGAAGCTTTCTTT,CASSLHGDRMNTEAFF
TRBV7-8,.,few,TRBJ1-5,TGTGCCAGCAGCTTTGGGGATATGCACGGACGTAGCAATCAGCCCCAGCATTTT,CASSFGDMHGRSNQPQHF
TRBV3-1,TRBD1,many,TRBJ2-7,TGTGCCAGCAGCCTTGGGGACAGGGGGCTCTACGAGCAGTACTTC,CASSLGDRGLYEQYF
TRBV18,TRBD2,.,TRBJ2-3,TGTGCCAGCTCGCCTACCGGGACTAGCGTCCCGTACGTGGGTACGCAGTATTTT,CASSPTGTSVPYVGTQYF
TRBV6-5,.,few,TRBJ2-3,TGTGCCAGCAGTTTGTCTCAACGGAGCACAGATACGCAGTATTTT,CASSLSQRSTDTQYF
TRBV6-2/TRBV6-3,TRBD1,.,TRBJ2-3,TGTGCCAGCAGTTACTATGGACAGGCGGGAGATACGCAGTATTTT,CASSYYGQAGDTQYF
TRBV7-6,TRBD1,.,TRBJ2-3,TGTGCCAGCAGCTCGCTCGACCCAGGGGGAGATACGCAGTATTTT,CASSSLDPGGDTQYF
TRBV20-1,.,few,TRBJ2-7,TGCAGTGCTTCGGAAGTGGGGCTCTCCTACGAGCAGTACTTC,CSASEVGLSYEQYF
TRBV16,TRBD1,.,TRBJ2-1,TGTGCCAGCAGCCACTTCCGGGACAGGGATGAGCAGTTCTTC,CASSHFRDRDEQFF
TRBV20-1,TRBD1,.,TRBJ2-7,TGCAGTGCGCCGGGGGACAGGGGCACCTACGAGCAGTACTTC,CSAPGDRGTYEQYF
TRBV20-1,TRBD2,few,TRBJ2-7,TGCAGTGCTCTAGCGGGAGTCTACGAGCAGTACTTC,CSALAGVYEQYF
TRBV29-1,TRBD2,.,TRBJ2-2,TGCAGCGTAAAAGGGACTAGCGTAACCGGGGAGCTGTTTTTT,CSVKGTSVTGELFF
TRBV3-1,.,many,TRBJ1-2,TGTGCCAGCAGCCAGTTTAGCGGGAACTATGGCTACACCTTC,CASSQFSGNYGYTF
TRBV18,.,few,TRBJ2-5,TGTGCCAGCTCCCCGGGACGGCCACGAGAAGAGACCCAGTACTTC,CASSPGRPREETQYF
TRBV24-1,.,.,TRBJ2-5,TGTGCCACCAGTGATTCCGACGGACTTCCCCAGTACTTC,CATSDSDGLPQYF
TRBV6-2/TRBV6-3,.,.,TRBJ2-5,TGTGCCAGCAGTTACTGGCGGGACCAAGAGACCCAGTACTTC,CASSYWRDQETQYF
TRBV19,.,few,TRBJ1-1,TGTGCCAGTTCGGGGTGGGGAGCTCCGAACACTGAAGCTTTCTTT,CASSGWGAPNTEAFF
TRBV27,.,.,TRBJ2-7,TGTGCCAGCAGTTCACTCGGGCCAGCAGGGGAGGACGAGCAGTACTTC,CASSSLGPAGEDEQYF
TRBV14,.,.,TRBJ1-1,TGTGCCAGCAGCCTCAAAACGGGGCAGGGAGGCACTGAAGCTTTCTTT,CASSLKTGQGGTEAFF
TRBV10-3,TRBD2,many,TRBJ2-7,TGTGCCATCAGTGATCCGGGACTAGCGTCCTACGAGCAGTACTTC,CAISDPGLASYEQYF
TRBV5-1,.,.,TRBJ2-7,TGCGCCAGCAGCCGGGGGATAAACGGCTACGAGCAGTACTTC,CASSRGINGYEQYF
TRBV4-2,TRBD1,few,TRBJ1-2,TGTGCCAGCAGCCAAGTGCAGGGGGAAGGCTATGGCTACACCTTC,CASSQVQGEGYGYTF
TRBV11-3,TRBD2,many,TRBJ2-3,TGTGCCAGCAGCTCCCGGACTAGCGGGAGGGGTACGCAGTATTTT,CASSSRTSGRGTQYF
TRBV6-5,TRBD1,few,TRBJ1-1,TGTGCCAGCAGTTACTCGGCCGGGAGGACAGGGTCCACTGAAGCTTTCTTT,CASSYSAGRTGSTEAFF
TRBV12-3/TRBV12-4,.,.,TRBJ1-5,TGTGCCAGCAGTTTAGGAGTCCGTCAGCCCCAGCATTTT,CASSLGVRQPQHF
TRBV6-5,.,.,TRBJ2-3,TGTGCCAGCAGTTTTAGCGGTACGCAGTATTTT,CASSFSGTQYF
TRBV6-5,.,.,TRBJ2-7,TGTGCCAGCAGTTACTCGCTACGGGTTGCCTACGAGCAGTACTTC,CASSYSLRVAYEQYF
TRBV7-8,TRBD2,few,TRBJ2-3,TGTGCCAGCAGCTTAAGGCGGGGGGAGGAGAGGGCGCAGTATTTT,CASSLRRGEERAQYF
TRBV11-1,.,few,TRBJ2-3,TGTGCCAGCAGCTTAAGGAGGGACCGACCGCCCGGAGATACGCAGTATTTT,CASSLRRDRPPGDTQYF
TRBV15,.,.,TRBJ2-3,TGTGCCACCTCTGGTACTAGCACAGATACGCAGTATTTT,CATSGTSTDTQYF
TRBV5-6,TRBD2,few,TRBJ2-3,TGTGCCAGCAGCTTGACCCTAGCGGGAGGAGCAGATACGCAGTATTTT,CASSLTLAGGADTQYF
TRBV2,TRBD1,few,TRBJ1-1,TGTGCCAGCAGTGAGGGGACAGGGTTTACAGCTTTCTTT,CASSEGTGFTAFF
TRBV7-2,TRBD2,.,TRBJ2-7,TGTGCCAGCAGCTCAAGGACTAGTGGAAGATACGAGCAGTACTTC,CASSSRTSGRYEQYF
TRBV5-6,.,.,TRBJ2-1,TGTGCCAGCAGCTTTAACATGGGATCGGGTGAGCAGTTCTTC,CASSFNMGSGEQFF
TRBV3-1,.,few,TRBJ2-3,TGTGCCAGCAGCCCCAGAAGCGCCACAGATACGCAGTATTTT,CASSPRSATDTQYF
TRBV20-1,TRBD2,.,TRBJ2-2,TGCAGTGCTAGGATGACCAAGAGAGAGACTAGCGGGGGGCTAAACACCGGGGAGCTGTTTTTT,CSARMTKRETSGGLNTGELFF
TRBV2,.,many,TRBJ2-5,TGTGCCAGCAGTGCGGAAGAGACCCAGTACTTC,CASSAEETQYF
TRBV7-2,.,many,TRBJ1-1,TGTGCCAGCAGCTTGTACGGGTCCATCACTGAAGCTTTCTTT,CASSLYGSITEAFF
TRBV12-3/TRBV12-4,.,few,TRBJ2-7,TGTGCCAGCAGTTTATCGGCCTATCTCTACGAGCAGTACTTC,CASSLSAYLYEQYF
TRBV3-1,.,few,TRBJ2-5,TGTGCCAGCAGCCAAGTGTCGGGCCGAGGGGAGACCCAGTACTTC,CASSQVSGRGETQYF
TRBV7-8,.,.,TRBJ1-5,TGTGCCAGCAGCTTAGTTGTGGGGGCCAATCAGCCCCAGCATTTT,CASSLVVGANQPQHF
TRBV7-8,TRBD1,.,TRBJ2-5,TGTGCCAGCAGCTTGCGACAGGGGGCTCCCCAAGAGACCCAGTACTTC,CASSLRQGAPQETQYF
TRBV7-2,.,many,TRBJ2-7,TGTGCCAGCAGCTTACCCGACTACGAGCAGTACTTC,CASSLPDYEQYF
TRBV14,TRBD2,few,TRBJ2-1,TGTGCCAGCAGCCATGGGAGGGTTCGGCAGTTCTTC,CASSHGRVRQFF
TRBV7-9,TRBD2,.,TRBJ2-3,TGTGCCAGCAGCTCTCGACTAGCGGGGGGGCGAGATACGCAGTATTTT,CASSSRLAGGRDTQYF
TRBV12-3/TRBV12-4,.,.,TRBJ2-1,TGTGCCAGCGCTATTAGCTGGGGGAGAACGATTGAGCAGTTCTTC,CASAISWGRTIEQFF